The 11 T cell receptor beta chains below all came from one sample that was sequenced in a study of T-cell memory formation after mild COVID-19. From the 5' RACE reads, TCRdb called clonotypes with MiXCR, one entry per CDR3 protein. This table has nearly 250,000 distinct CDR3 sequences, 15% to 19% appearing once. The sample consisted of PBMCs or a T cell subset sorted from them (not recorded which). These receptors all stem from an adult woman who had mild COVID-19 (a few samples of this study predate the infection). Cell type and time point are not known.

This chain connects TRBV6-5 to TRBJ1-3; 7 bases align to TRBD1. CDR3 size: 15 residues. The germline V gene encodes CDR1 MNHEY and CDR2 SVGAGI. V shed 5 bases, J shed 6 bases, and the junction held 10 bases outside the gene matches. In nucleotides, the CDR3 is TGTGCCAGCAGTCAGGACAGGTCGTCGGAAAACACCATATATTTT. This translates into CASSQDRSSENTIYF.

This clonotype was observed a few times. The genes are TRBV12-3 or TRBV12-4 and TRBJ2-5; 7 bases line up with TRBD2. This CDR3 spans 14 amino acids. With 6 bases clipped from V and 1 base from J, the junction kept 5 bases outside the gene matches. The CDR3 bases are TGTGCCAGCAGAGCCGGGACTACCCAAGAGACCCAGTACTTC. The encoded protein is CASRAGTTQETQYF.

The chain uses TRBV15 and TRBJ2-3; 9 bases match TRBD1. This CDR3 spans 16 amino acids. Germline V CDR1 and CDR2: LNHNV, YYDKDF (reference sequence). The V segment lost 4 bases and the J segment 3 bases; nucleotides outside the gene matches: 8. CDR3: CATSTFRDRVTDTQYF. The CDR3 coding sequence is TGTGCCACCAGCACCTTCCGGGACAGGGTTACAGATACGCAGTATTTT.

V usage is TRBV18 and J usage is TRBJ1-1; no clear D. The V end lost 5 bases, the J end lost 5 bases, and 12 bases lay between the germline ends. The CDR3 length is 13 residues. Germline assignment: CDR1 KGHSH and CDR2 LQKENI. This CDR3 reads CASSVIGDTEAFF. DNA for the CDR3: TGTGCCAGCTCAGTCATCGGGGATACTGAAGCTTTCTTT.

This clonotype appeared a few times. The V and J genes are TRBV23-1 and TRBJ2-7; no firm D call. TRBV23-1 is reported as an ORF; its role is uncertain. Trimming took off 4 bases at V and 2 bases at J, with 18 bases between the two ends. CDR3 length: 16 residues. Written as DNA, the CDR3 is TGCGCCAGCAGTCCGCCTTCTGGATGGGCGGCCTACGAGCAGTACTTC. This translates into CASSPPSGWAAYEQYF.

This clonotype was seen a handful of times. The rearrangement uses TRBV7-9 and TRBJ2-2; maybe TRBD1 (6 bases). The CDR3 contains 19 residues. Trimming took off 1 base at V and 2 bases at J, with 20 bases between the two ends. Per germline, CDR1 SEHNR and CDR2 FQNEAQ (reference sequence). CDR3 in DNA: TGTGCCAGCAGCTTAGACCCCCGGACAGCCTTAATTAACACCGGGGAGCTGTTTTTT. It is translated as CASSLDPRTALINTGELFF. Using reference TRBV7-9 and TRBJ2-2 for the parts outside the CDR3, the full variable domain is DTGVSQNPRHKITKRGQNVTFRCDPISEHNRLYWYRQTLGQGPEFLTYFQNEAQLEKSRLLSDRFSAERPKGSFSTLEIQRTEQGDSAMYLCASSLDPRTALINTGELFFGEGSRLTVL.

In this sample, this clonotype turned up a few times. The chain recombines TRBV29-1 with TRBJ1-1; no clear D. V shed 2 bases and J shed 7 bases, with 8 bases lying between them. The CDR3 has 11 amino acids. Germline V lookup: CDR1 SQVTM, CDR2 ANQGSEA. The CDR3 loop is CSVEIYGEAFF. The CDR3 bases are TGCAGCGTTGAAATTTACGGTGAAGCTTTCTTT. The whole variable domain, remainder taken from reference TRBV29-1 and TRBJ1-1, is SAVISQKPSRDICQRGTSLTIQCQVDSQVTMMFWYRQQPGQSLTLIATANQGSEATYESGFVIDKFPISRPNLTFSTLTVSNMSPEDSSIYLCSVEIYGEAFFGQGTRLTVV.

In its sample, this clonotype was seen many times. The gene calls are TRBV5-1 and TRBJ1-1, with a possible D match to TRBD1 (5 bases). The length of the CDR3 is 13 residues. The V gene lost 3 bases and the J gene lost 3 bases, with 9 bases spanning the gap. Looked up from germline, CDR1 is SGHRS and CDR2 is YFSETQ. Written as DNA, the CDR3 is TGCGCCAGCAGCTCCTGGGGGGACACTGAAGCTTTCTTT. Protein: CASSSWGDTEAFF.

This rearrangement joins TRBV10-3 to TRBJ2-7; TRBD1 matches 8 bases. Germline assignment: CDR1 ENHRY and CDR2 SYGVKD. Trimming at V came to 5 bases and at J to 5 bases, leaving 17 bases not matched to a gene. The CDR3 consists of 17 residues. CDR3 sequence: CAISPDRGQGVVDEQYF. For the CDR3, the DNA is TGTGCCATCAGTCCTGACAGAGGACAGGGAGTTGTCGACGAGCAGTACTTC.

For the CDR3, the DNA is TGCGCCAGCAGTAGGGACAGACTAGCCAAAAACATTCAGTACTTC. The encoded protein is CASSRDRLAKNIQYF. The chain couples TRBV23-1 to TRBJ2-4; the match to TRBD1 covers 7 bases. TRBV23-1 is designated an ORF whose function remains uncertain. V was clipped by 5 bases and J by 0 bases; unmatched bases: 4. The CDR3 has 15 residues.

The chain is built from TRBV24-1 and TRBJ1-1; no clear D. Germline V CDR1 and CDR2: KGHDR, SFDVKD. The V and J ends lost 9 bases and 5 bases respectively, with 12 bases between them. This CDR3 has 12 amino acids. CDR3 amino acids: CATQDYTTEAFF. CDR3 DNA sequence: TGTGCCACCCAGGACTATACTACTGAAGCTTTCTTT.